These T cell receptor beta chains were read from a single sample in a study of blood T cell repertoires in COVID-19. This table comes from immunoSEQ multiplex PCR, and its TCRdb copy is limited to in-frame clones, with some not included. The sample contains under 200,000 clones, roughly 84% of which appear only once. The sample consisted of peripheral blood. These receptors were obtained from a man in his sixties or seventies with active or convalescent COVID-19. CDR3s include the opening cysteine and the closing phenylalanine or tryptophan. The order of the fields is V gene, CDR3 protein.

v_gene: TRBV4-1
CDR3aa: CASSQETGPGSPLHF

v_gene: TRBV6-2/TRBV6-3
CDR3aa: CASSSGGLGNQPQHF

v_gene: TRBV11-2
CDR3aa: CASSLGRVGYEQYF

v_gene: TRBV5-8
CDR3aa: CASSLYRGLRNQPQHF

v_gene: TRBV7-2
CDR3aa: CASSLRRTGVGETQYF

v_gene: TRBV19
CDR3aa: CASSLRGDRKADEQYF

v_gene: TRBV15
CDR3aa: CATSGTGHYGYTF

v_gene: TRBV18
CDR3aa: CASSPRIRGGDPDNEQFF

v_gene: TRBV19
CDR3aa: CASSILPVDTQYF

v_gene: TRBV28
CDR3aa: CASSLVSRGNTIYF

v_gene: TRBV28
CDR3aa: CASSLLRGVETQYF

v_gene: TRBV19
CDR3aa: CASSTDRGRNQPQHF

v_gene: TRBV27
CDR3aa: CASSFNPQGAGTGELFF

v_gene: TRBV18
CDR3aa: CASSQGLESTDTQYF

v_gene: TRBV12-3/TRBV12-4
CDR3aa: CASSLTGSETQYF

v_gene: TRBV7-2
CDR3aa: CASSLGGRTSTEAFF

v_gene: TRBV27
CDR3aa: CASTRQGSYNSPLHF

v_gene: TRBV18
CDR3aa: CASSHLGLAGAGTDTQYF

v_gene: TRBV20-1
CDR3aa: CSARGPSWQYF

v_gene: TRBV7-2
CDR3aa: CASSLRGAGSYNEQFF

v_gene: TRBV7-2
CDR3aa: CASSSGQGARNQPQHF

v_gene: TRBV27
CDR3aa: CASRPDRGAKNIQYF

v_gene: TRBV7-6
CDR3aa: CASSLRQKETQYF

v_gene: TRBV6-5
CDR3aa: CASSYDRVNTEAFF

v_gene: TRBV11-2
CDR3aa: CASSPGGPEAFF

v_gene: TRBV6-5
CDR3aa: CASTRDRADTQYF

v_gene: TRBV27
CDR3aa: CASRPETGANYGYTF

v_gene: TRBV23-1
CDR3aa: CASKTPRRKRRGYTF

v_gene: TRBV18
CDR3aa: CASSRDRVGSNQPQHF

v_gene: TRBV29-1
CDR3aa: CSVEDPDSGYEQYF

v_gene: TRBV11-2
CDR3aa: CASSVGLAGVEQFF

v_gene: TRBV9
CDR3aa: CASSVGGGTKDRYEQYF

v_gene: TRBV4-1
CDR3aa: CASSPGESNYGYTF

v_gene: TRBV7-9
CDR3aa: CASTELAGEYNEQFF

v_gene: TRBV24-1
CDR3aa: CATRGQGNTGELFF

v_gene: TRBV6-5
CDR3aa: CASSYLGGATNEKLFF

v_gene: TRBV3-1/TRBV3-2
CDR3aa: CASSPGQDRAEAFF

v_gene: TRBV6-5
CDR3aa: CASESIRGLDYGYTF

v_gene: TRBV19
CDR3aa: CASSRRTSGWTDTQYF

v_gene: TRBV5-4
CDR3aa: CASSPEYGTGVLGEQFF

v_gene: TRBV5-8
CDR3aa: CASSLGTGYSNQPQHF

v_gene: TRBV4-3
CDR3aa: CASSQDGASVHNEQFF

v_gene: TRBV2
CDR3aa: CASSGLGTSGTYNEQFF

v_gene: TRBV9
CDR3aa: CASSATGAGETQYF

v_gene: TRBV27
CDR3aa: CASRKRGNTGELFF

v_gene: TRBV19
CDR3aa: CASSLAPKDSWTNYGYTF

v_gene: TRBV9
CDR3aa: CASSGYRGAPDTQYF

v_gene: TRBV6-5
CDR3aa: CASIQQGRSSYEQYF

v_gene: TRBV5-1
CDR3aa: CASSFGAGGSGANVLTF

v_gene: TRBV15
CDR3aa: CATSRDRTRREQYF